This T cell receptor (beta chain) is from a study of T-cell reconstitution after alpha-beta-depleted transplantation in children. In germline, CDR1 is LGHDT, CDR2 YNNKEL (reference sequence). V dropped 4 bases and J dropped 3 bases, with 13 bases sitting between them. There are 14 residues in the CDR3. Researchers prepared the TCRbeta library using unique molecular identifiers, the study reports. TCRdb called the PCR reads again in MiXCR, with one record for every CDR3 protein. The sample has 700,000 to 950,000 distinct CDR3 sequences; approximately 15% are singletons. Whole-study findings and limits: T-cell numbers and diversity one year post-transplant derived largely from freshly generated T cells. Where some patients showed high TCRbeta diversity at day 60, it came from recipient T cells and thymic progenitors that had survived. Several hundred expanded graft clones reportedly were the source of alpha-beta T cells about two months after transplant.

On this clonotype: The antigen remains undetermined.

The source is a male patient between 10 and 17 years old who had a stem cell transplant for acute lymphoblastic leukemia, so the T cells may come from the graft donor. The source material was PBMCs, mostly from graft donor cells, sampled 360 days after TCRalphabeta/CD19-depleted stem cell transplant. V and J are TRBV3-1 and TRBJ2-7; D is uncertain. This CDR3 is CASSLGSWGYEQYF. In DNA, the CDR3 is TGTGCCAGCAGCCTGGGTAGCTGGGGCTACGAGCAGTACTTC.